This TCR beta chain was found in a study of cytomegalovirus exposure and HLA in healthy donors. V was shortened by 2 bases and J by 2 bases, with 2 bases between the two germline ends. This CDR3 has 12 amino acids. From germline, CDR1 is MNHNY and CDR2 SVGAGI (reference sequence). PCR primers comprised 60 Vbeta and 13 Jbeta primers. Assay: immunoSEQ multiplex PCR; the TCRdb copy retains only in-frame clones and omits some. The sample has around 130,000 clones; over 70% are singletons. Study results and limitations: A later analysis, which compared TCR beta chains of equal frequency, found the HLA-associated ones more clonally expanded. The authors confirmed in vitro that a few CMV-associated chains were specific for CMV antigens. Indistinguishable V segments such as TRBV6-2 and TRBV6-3 were excluded. What a later analysis showed was that several of the most significant clusters appeared linked to common viral pathogens.

With respect to this clone: Its antigen is as yet unknown.

The chain employs TRBV6-6 and TRBJ2-3, with D uncertain. The sample taken for sequencing was PBMCs. The receptor comes from a middle-aged woman in good health and CMV-seronegative. The DNA of the CDR3 is TGTGCCAGCAGTTACCTCACAGATACGCAGTATTTT. It codes for CASSYLTDTQYF.